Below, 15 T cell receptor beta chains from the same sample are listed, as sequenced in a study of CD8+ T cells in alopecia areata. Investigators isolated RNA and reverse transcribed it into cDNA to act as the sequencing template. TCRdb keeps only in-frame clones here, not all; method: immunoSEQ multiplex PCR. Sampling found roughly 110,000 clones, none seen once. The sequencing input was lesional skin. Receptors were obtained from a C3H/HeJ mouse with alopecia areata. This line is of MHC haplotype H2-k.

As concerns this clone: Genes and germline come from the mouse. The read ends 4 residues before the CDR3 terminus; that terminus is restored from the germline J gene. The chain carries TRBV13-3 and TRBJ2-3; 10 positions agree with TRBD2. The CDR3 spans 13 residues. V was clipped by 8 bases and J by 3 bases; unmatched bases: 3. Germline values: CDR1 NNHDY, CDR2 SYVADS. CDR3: CARTGGTAETLYF. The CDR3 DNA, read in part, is TGTGCCAGGACTGGGGGGACAGCAGAA.

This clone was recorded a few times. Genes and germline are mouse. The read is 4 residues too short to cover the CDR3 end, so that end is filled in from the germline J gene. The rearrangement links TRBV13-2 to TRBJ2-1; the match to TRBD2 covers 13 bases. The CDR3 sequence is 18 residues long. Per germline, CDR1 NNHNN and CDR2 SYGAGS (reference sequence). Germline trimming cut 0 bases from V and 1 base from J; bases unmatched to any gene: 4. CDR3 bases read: TGTGCCAGCGGTGATGCCGGGACTGGGGGGGGGAACTATGCT. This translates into CASGDAGTGGGNYA. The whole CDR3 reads CASGDAGTGGGNYAEQFF.

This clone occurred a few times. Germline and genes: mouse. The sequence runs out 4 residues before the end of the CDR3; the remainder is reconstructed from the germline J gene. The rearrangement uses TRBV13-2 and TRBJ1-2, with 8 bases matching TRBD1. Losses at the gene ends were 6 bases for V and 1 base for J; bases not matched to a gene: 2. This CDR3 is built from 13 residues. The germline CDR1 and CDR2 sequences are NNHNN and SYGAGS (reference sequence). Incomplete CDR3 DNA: TGTGCCAGCGAAACAGGGGGAAACTCC. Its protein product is CASETGGNS. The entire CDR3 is CASETGGNSDYTF.

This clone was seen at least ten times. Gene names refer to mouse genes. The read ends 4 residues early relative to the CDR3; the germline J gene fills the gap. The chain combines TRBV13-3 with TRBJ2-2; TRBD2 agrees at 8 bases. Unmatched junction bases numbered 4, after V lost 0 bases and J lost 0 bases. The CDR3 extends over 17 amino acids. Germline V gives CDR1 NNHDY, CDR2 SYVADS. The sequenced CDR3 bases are TGTGCCAGCAGTGATGCCTGGGGGGCTGCAAACACCGGG. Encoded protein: CASSDAWGAANTG. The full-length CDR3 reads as CASSDAWGAANTGQLYF.

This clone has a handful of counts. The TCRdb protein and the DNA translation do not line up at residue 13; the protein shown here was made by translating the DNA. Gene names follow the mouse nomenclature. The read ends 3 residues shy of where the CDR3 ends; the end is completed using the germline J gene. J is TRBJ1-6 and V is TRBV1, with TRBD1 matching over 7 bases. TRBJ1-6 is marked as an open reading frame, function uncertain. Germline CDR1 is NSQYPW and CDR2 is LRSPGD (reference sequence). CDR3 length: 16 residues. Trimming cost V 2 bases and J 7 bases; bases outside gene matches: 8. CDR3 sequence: CTCSATRPGGNSPLYF. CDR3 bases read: TGCACCTGCAGTGCAACTCGCCCAGGGGGGAATTCGCCC.

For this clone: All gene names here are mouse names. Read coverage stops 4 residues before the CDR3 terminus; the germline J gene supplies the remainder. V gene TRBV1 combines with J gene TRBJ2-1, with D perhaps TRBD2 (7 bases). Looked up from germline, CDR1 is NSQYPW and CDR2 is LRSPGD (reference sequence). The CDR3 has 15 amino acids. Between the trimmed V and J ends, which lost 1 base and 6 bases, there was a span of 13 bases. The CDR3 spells CTCSAGWGASAEQFF. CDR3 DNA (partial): TGCACCTGCAGTGCAGGATGGGGGGCGAGTGCT.

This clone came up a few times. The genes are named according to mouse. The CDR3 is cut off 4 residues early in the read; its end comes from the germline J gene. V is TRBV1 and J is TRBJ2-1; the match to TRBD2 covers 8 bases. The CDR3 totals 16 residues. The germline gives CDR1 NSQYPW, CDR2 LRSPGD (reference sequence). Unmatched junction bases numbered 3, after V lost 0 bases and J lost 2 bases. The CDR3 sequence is CTCSADDGGDYAEQFF. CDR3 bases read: TGCACCTGCAGTGCAGATGATGGGGGGGACTATGCT. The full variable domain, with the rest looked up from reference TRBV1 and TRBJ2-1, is VTLLEQNPRWRLVPRGQAVNLRCILKNSQYPWMSWYQQDLQKQLQWLFTLRSPGDKEVKSLPGADYLATRVTDTELRLQVANMSQGRTLYCTCSADDGGDYAEQFFGPGTRLTVL.

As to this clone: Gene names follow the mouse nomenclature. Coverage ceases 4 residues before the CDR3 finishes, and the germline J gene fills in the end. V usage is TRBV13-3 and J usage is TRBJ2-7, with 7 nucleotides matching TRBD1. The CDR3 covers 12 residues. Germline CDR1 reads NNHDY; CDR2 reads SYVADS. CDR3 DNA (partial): TGTGCCAGCAGCTCACAGGGGCAT. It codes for CASSSQGH. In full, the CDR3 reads CASSSQGHEQYF.

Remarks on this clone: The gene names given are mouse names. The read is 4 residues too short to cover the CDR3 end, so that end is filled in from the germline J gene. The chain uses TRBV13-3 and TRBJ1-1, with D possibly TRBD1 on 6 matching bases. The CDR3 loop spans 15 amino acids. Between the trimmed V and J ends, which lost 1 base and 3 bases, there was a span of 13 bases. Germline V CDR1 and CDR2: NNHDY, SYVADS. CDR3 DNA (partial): TGTGCCAGCAGTGATTTGAGGGGGAGAGACACA. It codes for CASSDLRGRDT. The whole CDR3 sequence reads CASSDLRGRDTEVFF.

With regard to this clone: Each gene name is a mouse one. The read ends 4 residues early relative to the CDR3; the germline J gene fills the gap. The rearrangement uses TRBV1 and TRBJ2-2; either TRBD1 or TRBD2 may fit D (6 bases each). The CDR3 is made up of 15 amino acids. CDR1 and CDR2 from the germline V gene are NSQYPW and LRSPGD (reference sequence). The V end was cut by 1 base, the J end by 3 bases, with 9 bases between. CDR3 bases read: TGCACCTGCAGTGCAGGGGGGCTCTACACCGGG. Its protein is CTCSAGGLYTG. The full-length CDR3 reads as CTCSAGGLYTGQLYF.

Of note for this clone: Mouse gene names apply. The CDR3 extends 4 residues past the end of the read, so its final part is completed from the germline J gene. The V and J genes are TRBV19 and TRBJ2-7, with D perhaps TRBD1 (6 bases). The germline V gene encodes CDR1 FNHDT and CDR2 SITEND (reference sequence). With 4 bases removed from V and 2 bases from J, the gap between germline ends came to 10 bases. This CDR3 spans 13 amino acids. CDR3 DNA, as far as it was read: TGTGCCAGCAGTTCGGGACAAACCTAT. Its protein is CASSSGQTY. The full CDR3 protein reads CASSSGQTYEQYF.

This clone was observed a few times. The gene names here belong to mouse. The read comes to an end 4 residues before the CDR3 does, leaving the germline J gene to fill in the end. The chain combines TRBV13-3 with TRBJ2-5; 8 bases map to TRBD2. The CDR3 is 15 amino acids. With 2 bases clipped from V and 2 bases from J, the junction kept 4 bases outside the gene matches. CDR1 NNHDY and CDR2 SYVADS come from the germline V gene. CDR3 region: CASSEKGTGQDTQYF. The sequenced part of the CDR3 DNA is TGTGCCAGCAGTGAAAAGGGGACTGGCCAAGAC.

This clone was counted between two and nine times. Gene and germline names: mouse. Partial CDR3 DNA: TGCACCTGCAGTGCGAGGGGGCAGAGTGCAGAA. Its protein product is CTCSARGQSAE. The entire CDR3 sequence reads CTCSARGQSAETLYF. J is TRBJ2-3 and V is TRBV1, with TRBD1 as a possible D gene (7 bases). With the read ending 4 residues before the CDR3 end, the germline J gene is used to fill in that end. The CDR3 is 15 residues long. Trimming removed 3 bases at V and 0 bases at J, with 10 bases between. Germline assignment: CDR1 NSQYPW and CDR2 LRSPGD (reference sequence).

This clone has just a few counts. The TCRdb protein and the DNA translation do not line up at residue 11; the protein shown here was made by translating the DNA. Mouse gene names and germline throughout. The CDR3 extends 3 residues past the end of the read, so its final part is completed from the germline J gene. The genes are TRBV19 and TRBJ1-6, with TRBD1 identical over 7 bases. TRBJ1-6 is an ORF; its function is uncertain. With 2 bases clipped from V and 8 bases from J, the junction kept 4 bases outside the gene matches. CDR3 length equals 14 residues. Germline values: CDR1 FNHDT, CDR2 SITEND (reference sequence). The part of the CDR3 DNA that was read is TGTGCCAGCAGTATGACAGGGTTCTATTCGCCC. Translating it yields CASSMTGFYSP. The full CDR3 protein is CASSMTGFYSPLYF.

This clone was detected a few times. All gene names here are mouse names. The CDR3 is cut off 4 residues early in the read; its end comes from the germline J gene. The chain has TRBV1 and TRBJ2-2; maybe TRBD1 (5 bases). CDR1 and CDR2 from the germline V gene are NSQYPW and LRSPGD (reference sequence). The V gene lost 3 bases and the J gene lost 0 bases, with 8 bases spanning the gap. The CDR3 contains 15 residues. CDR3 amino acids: CTCSAHRPNTGQLYF. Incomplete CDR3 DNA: TGCACCTGCAGTGCCCACAGGCCAAACACCGGG.